This T cell receptor (beta chain) was captured by sequencing in a study of STAT5B mutations in CD4+ large granular lymphocyte leukemia. Here immunoSEQ multiplex PCR was the method, and the copy in TCRdb shows in-frame clones only, minus some. The sample holds 40,000 to 55,000 clones, approximately 86% seen once. This CDR3 comprises 15 residues. Germline CDR1 reads MNHEY; CDR2 reads SMNVEV (reference sequence). With 3 bases clipped from V and 8 bases from J, the junction kept 6 bases outside the gene matches. The TCR originated in a human donor in good health. Input material: CD4+ T cells from blood buffy coats. The rearrangement links TRBV27 to TRBJ2-7; the match to TRBD2 covers 14 bases. The CDR3 loop is CASSFRGLAGEKQYF. CDR3 sequence (DNA): TGTGCCAGCAGTTTTAGGGGACTAGCGGGAGAGAAGCAGTACTTC.